Only one count was recorded for the clone carrying this T cell receptor beta chain. These data originate in a study of blood T cell repertoires in COVID-19. Study-level background: Material from acute and convalescent COVID-19 was sourced from the United States, Italy and Spain. The cDNA or gDNA used as material had been derived from T cells, B-cell-depleted T cells, or PBMCs.

V was shortened by 8 bases and J by 0 bases, with 17 bases between the two germline ends. Per germline, CDR1 PRHDT and CDR2 FYEKMQ (reference sequence). The CDR3 is 15 residues long. Clones were sequenced by immunoSEQ multiplex PCR, and TCRdb holds only the in-frame ones, with some missing. Of just over 90,000 clones listed, 85% to 90% are singletons. This TCR was sampled from a human donor with active COVID-19. The donor label of this sample is uncertain. The V call is TRBV13, the J call TRBJ2-7, with D possibly being TRBD2 (7 bases). Input material: peripheral blood. This CDR3 reads CASSLGGRSSYEQYF. The CDR3 bases are TGTGCCAGCTCTTTGGGGGGGCGAAGCTCCTACGAGCAGTACTTC.